A single sample gave rise to the 6 T cell receptor beta chains below, sequenced in a study of response to subunit inactivated influenza vaccine. One entry per CDR3 protein results from TCRdb running MiXCR on the RT-PCR reads. The sample shows approximately 530,000 distinct CDR3 sequences, around 8% of them seen only once. Sample: PBMCs from blood, taken approximately 25 months after vaccination. Receptor source: a man aged 50-75 years who received an inactivated influenza vaccine.

In its sample, this clonotype was seen a few times. The chain couples TRBV2 to TRBJ1-1, with a tentative D call TRBD1 (5 bases). CDR3 size: 14 residues. CDR1 is SNHLY, CDR2 FYNNEI, per germline. V lost 2 bases and J lost 4, with 11 bases in between. CDR3 sequence reads: CASSEYLGGTEAFF. The CDR3 bases are TGTGCCAGCAGTGAATATCTGGGGGGCACTGAAGCTTTCTTT.

In its sample, this clonotype was seen a few times. The J gene is TRBJ1-6, the V gene TRBV20-1; a possible D gene is TRBD1 (5 bases). The CDR3 spans 12 residues. V gave up 0 bases and J gave up 14 bases, with 11 bases separating them. The germline CDR1 and CDR2 sequences are DFQATT and SNEGSKA (reference sequence). As DNA, the CDR3 is TGCAGTGCTAGAGAGGGGCCTACGGCCCTCCACTTT. Its protein product is CSAREGPTALHF.

At least ten counts were recorded for this clonotype. The V and J genes are TRBV5-6 and TRBJ2-4; a weak D match, TRBD1 (6 bases). CDR1 and CDR2 from the germline V gene are SGHDT and YYEEEE. This CDR3 is built from 16 residues. Trimming left V 2 bases short and J 1 base short, with 13 bases between. The CDR3 loop reads CASSLSGDEAKNIQYF. The CDR3 DNA is TGTGCCAGCAGCTTATCAGGGGACGAGGCCAAAAACATTCAGTACTTC.

At least ten counts were recorded for this clonotype. V is TRBV20-1 and J is TRBJ2-1; D perhaps matches TRBD1 (5 bases). The V and J ends lost 2 bases and 1 base respectively, with 15 bases between them. The CDR3 sequence is 16 residues long. Germline V gene lookup returns CDR1 DFQATT and CDR2 SNEGSKA (reference sequence). CDR3 protein: CSARPTVRASYNEQFF. CDR3 nucleotides: TGCAGTGCTAGACCGACAGTAAGGGCTTCCTACAATGAGCAGTTCTTC.

The chain carries TRBV7-2 and TRBJ2-2; D is uncertain. The CDR3 spans 13 residues. V shed 2 bases and J shed 6 bases, with 7 bases lying between them. The germline V gene has CDR1 SGHTA and CDR2 FQGNSA. The CDR3 here is CASSLFIPGELFF. CDR3 bases: TGTGCCAGCAGCTTATTTATCCCCGGGGAGCTGTTTTTT.

The sample holds a few counts of this clonotype. V usage is TRBV6-1 and J usage is TRBJ2-3; 12 nucleotides match TRBD2. J lost 4 bases, V lost 2 bases, and 7 bases had no gene match. Germline loops: CDR1 MNHNS, CDR2 SASEGT. The CDR3 extends over 17 amino acids. CDR3 nucleotide sequence: TGTGCCAGCAGTGAACGGGCTAGCGGGAGGGCCCCAGATACGCAGTATTTT. This encodes CASSERASGRAPDTQYF.